These T cell receptor beta chains were read from a single sample in a study of T cells in Graves' hyperthyroidism and ophthalmopathy. TCRdb reanalysed the multiplex PCR reads using MiXCR and keeps one entry per CDR3 protein. The sample lists hundreds of thousands of distinct CDR3 sequences, around 13% occurring once. Sequencing was performed on blood. The receptors come from a woman between 18 and 30 years old with Graves' hyperthyroidism. CDR3s include the opening cysteine and the closing phenylalanine or tryptophan. Each record gives: J gene, V gene, CDR3 protein.

j_call: TRBJ2-5
v_call: TRBV5-1
cdr3_aa: CASSLWREAQETQYF

j_call: TRBJ2-7
v_call: TRBV27
cdr3_aa: CASSQDRNLYEQYF

j_call: TRBJ2-3
v_call: TRBV7-3
cdr3_aa: CASIPLGGWTDTQYF

j_call: TRBJ2-7
v_call: TRBV30
cdr3_aa: CAWSAQGTYEQYF

j_call: TRBJ2-7
v_call: TRBV10-3
cdr3_aa: CAIGTDNSYEQYF

j_call: TRBJ2-5
v_call: TRBV10-2
cdr3_aa: CASSEQGLAGGTQYF

j_call: TRBJ2-5
v_call: TRBV6-2/TRBV6-3
cdr3_aa: CASSRDRVRETQYF

j_call: TRBJ2-1
v_call: TRBV7-2
cdr3_aa: CASSLAGLRGRGSSYNEQFF

j_call: TRBJ1-3
v_call: TRBV18
cdr3_aa: CASSPPYRPGRGNTIYF

j_call: TRBJ1-5
v_call: TRBV2
cdr3_aa: CASSPGRAGQPQHF

j_call: TRBJ2-5
v_call: TRBV4-2
cdr3_aa: CASSDSRETQYF

j_call: TRBJ1-5
v_call: TRBV20-1
cdr3_aa: CSARGTDQPQHF

j_call: TRBJ2-7
v_call: TRBV7-9
cdr3_aa: CASSPPLAVGEQYF

j_call: TRBJ1-5
v_call: TRBV29-1
cdr3_aa: CSVMVGVNQPQHF

j_call: TRBJ2-1
v_call: TRBV20-1
cdr3_aa: CSASEGGNEQFF

j_call: TRBJ2-7
v_call: TRBV27
cdr3_aa: CASSLSDYYEQYF

j_call: TRBJ1-1
v_call: TRBV27
cdr3_aa: CASGPNLNTEAFF

j_call: TRBJ2-7
v_call: TRBV30
cdr3_aa: CAWSPSELGSSYEQYF

j_call: TRBJ2-5
v_call: TRBV18
cdr3_aa: CASSPPTLETQYF

j_call: TRBJ1-2
v_call: TRBV28
cdr3_aa: CASSFNLEYGYTF

j_call: TRBJ2-1
v_call: TRBV4-2
cdr3_aa: CAGSQGLAGPDQFF

j_call: TRBJ2-1
v_call: TRBV4-1
cdr3_aa: CASSQPRTSPMQWFF

j_call: TRBJ1-2
v_call: TRBV20-1
cdr3_aa: CSARVQGLHTF

j_call: TRBJ1-1
v_call: TRBV19
cdr3_aa: CASSRVSGTEAFF

j_call: TRBJ2-1
v_call: TRBV6-1
cdr3_aa: CASSLGQGESYNEQFF

j_call: TRBJ1-5
v_call: TRBV30
cdr3_aa: CAWSERGNQPQHF

j_call: TRBJ2-7
v_call: TRBV11-2
cdr3_aa: CASSGYEQYF

j_call: TRBJ2-2
v_call: TRBV28
cdr3_aa: CASITRQFANTGELFF